A single T cell receptor beta chain is shown here with its context. A much larger clone lies a single base off, so this may be a read error. Genomic DNA was subjected to two-round multiplex PCR for amplification of TCR beta CDR3. It was primers specific to each TRBV and TRBJ gene that first-round PCR used. Universal primers were used in the second round of PCR. Via MiXCR, TCRdb re-called the multiplex PCR reads, giving one row per CDR3 protein. The sample holds 30,000 to 35,000 distinct CDR3 sequences, about 33% seen once. The sample belongs to a study of prognosis after radiotherapy for stage I lung cancer. Germline V gives CDR1 SNHLY, CDR2 FYNNEI. Trimming shortened V by 10 bases and J by 6 bases, and 12 bases separated the two germline ends. The CDR3 extends over 12 amino acids.

Sequencing was performed on PBMCs, taken before or after stereotactic body radiation therapy (not recorded which). This receptor was obtained from a donor over 45 with non-small cell lung cancer. The V and J genes are TRBV2 and TRBJ2-2; a weak D match, TRBD1 (6 bases). The CDR3 DNA follows: TGTGCCACCAATCAGGGGTCCGGGGAGCTGTTTTTT. Translated, it gives CATNQGSGELFF. The whole variable domain, filled in from reference TRBV2 and TRBJ2-2, reads EPEVTQTPSHQVTQMGQEVILRCVPISNHLYFYWYRQILGQKVEFLVSFYNNEISEKSEIFDDQFSVERPDGSNFTLKIRSTKLEDSAMYFCATNQGSGELFFGEGSRLTVL.